This entry is about one T cell receptor beta chain. Its antigen has not been determined. No per-base quality is available; no much larger clone lies one base away. The data are from a study of blood T cell repertoires in COVID-19 (dated by TCRdb to the early 2020s). About the study as a whole: Samples from collaborators originated in the United States, Italy and Spain and spanned both the acute and convalescent phases of COVID-19. Nearly every sample came with metadata listing a de-identified subject ID, COVID-19 status, age in years and sex. Where available, HLA class I and class II types were obtained from metadata supplied by the sample provider rather than from assay-based typing. Samples were obtained from the ongoing ImmuneRACE study (first 160 participants) and from 950 to 1,500 subjects provided by 6 global collaborators. The repertoires were released in a freely available public database meant as a resource for research on the immune response to SARS-CoV-2. The prospective study material was composed of cDNA or gDNA derived from T cells, B-cell-depleted T cells, or PBMCs. Deeply sampled blood TCRbeta repertoires from subjects exposed to, actively infected with, or recovered from COVID-19 were included in the dataset. The study at large found these results: The amount of clinical and demographic metadata varied by source and participant and was provided uncurated.

V and J are trimmed by 4 bases and 7 bases, and the gene matches miss 9 bases of the junction. The CDR3 runs 15 residues from the cysteine to the phenylalanine. The kept DNA is CDR3 alone, 45 bases in frame from the first base. According to the germline V gene, CDR1 reads KGHSH and CDR2 reads LQKENI. The collaborating institutions used their own protocols to collect whole blood in K2EDTA tubes. For TCRbeta analysis, collaborators shipped samples in one of three forms: frozen whole blood, isolated PBMCs, or DNA extracted from either of those sample types. TCRbeta CDR3 regions were amplified from genomic DNA by means of the immunoSEQ Assay, a bias-controlled multiplex PCR. Per the authors' processing: Within the assay, amplification of reference gene primers was used to estimate how many nucleated cells each sample contained. To quantify the absolute abundance of each unique TCRbeta CDR3 rearrangement, sequence reads were collapsed and filtered. For each sample, productive Simpson clonality was calculated as the square root of Simpson's diversity index over productive rearrangements. Not all clones reach the TCRdb copy of this immuneACCESS table, which keeps in-frame sequences only. Checked studies attribute under half of the gap to unresolved V genes and leave the rest unexplained. V, J and clone size were drawn from that table, and D and trimming were deduced from the DNA. This sample comprises about 200,000 clones, more than 75% of them detected only once. The ten most abundant clones make up approximately 4.5% of the sample.

The clonotype was recovered from a human donor in a cohort sampled during active COVID-19. The sequencing sample was made of peripheral blood. Here the chain combines TRBV18 and TRBJ1-5, with TRBD1 matching 8 junction bases. The DNA is TGTGCCAGCTCACTCTCGACAGGGGTCGGCCAGCCCCAGCATTTT. Its protein reads: CASSLSTGVGQPQHF.